This T cell receptor (beta chain) was identified during a study of PD-1 and CTLA-4 blockade in melanoma. V was clipped by 3 bases and J by 0 bases, with 9 bases between them. The germline CDR1 and CDR2 sequences are SGHVS and FQNEAQ. The CDR3 runs 14 residues. Assay used: immunoSEQ multiplex PCR; TCRdb lists only in-frame clones, some missing. The sample comprises tens of thousands of clones, 88% of which are singletons, and roughly 7% rests with the top ten. This chain joins TRBV7-8 and TRBJ2-7, with D unresolved. The material was CD8+ T cells from peripheral blood, obtained from a patient given anti-PD-1 treatment. The sequence was collected from a human donor with melanoma. CDR3 amino acids: CASSFPQVSYEQYF. For the CDR3, the DNA is TGTGCCAGCAGCTTCCCTCAGGTCTCCTACGAGCAGTACTTC.